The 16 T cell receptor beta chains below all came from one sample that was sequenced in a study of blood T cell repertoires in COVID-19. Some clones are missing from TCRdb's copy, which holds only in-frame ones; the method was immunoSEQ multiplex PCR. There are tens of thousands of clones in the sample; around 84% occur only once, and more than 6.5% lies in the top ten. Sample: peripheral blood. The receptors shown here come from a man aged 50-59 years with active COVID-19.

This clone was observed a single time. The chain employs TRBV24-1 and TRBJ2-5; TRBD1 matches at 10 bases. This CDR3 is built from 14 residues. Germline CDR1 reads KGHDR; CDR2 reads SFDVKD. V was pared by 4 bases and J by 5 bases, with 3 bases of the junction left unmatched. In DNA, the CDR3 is TGTGCCACCAGTGAGACAGGGGGCAGGGAGACCCAGTACTTC. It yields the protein CATSETGGRETQYF.

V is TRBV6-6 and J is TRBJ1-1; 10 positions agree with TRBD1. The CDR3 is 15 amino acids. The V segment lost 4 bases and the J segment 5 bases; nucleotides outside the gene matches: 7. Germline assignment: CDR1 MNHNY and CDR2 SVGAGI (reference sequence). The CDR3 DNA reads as TGTGCCAGCAGTTTGGGACAGGGGCTAGGTACTGAAGCTTTCTTT. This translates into CASSLGQGLGTEAFF.

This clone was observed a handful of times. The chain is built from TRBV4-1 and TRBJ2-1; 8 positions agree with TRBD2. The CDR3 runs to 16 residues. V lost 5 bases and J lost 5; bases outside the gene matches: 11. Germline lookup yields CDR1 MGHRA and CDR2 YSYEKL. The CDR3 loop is CASSITAGLGDNEQFF. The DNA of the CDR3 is TGCGCCAGCAGCATCACCGCGGGACTAGGGGACAATGAGCAGTTCTTC.

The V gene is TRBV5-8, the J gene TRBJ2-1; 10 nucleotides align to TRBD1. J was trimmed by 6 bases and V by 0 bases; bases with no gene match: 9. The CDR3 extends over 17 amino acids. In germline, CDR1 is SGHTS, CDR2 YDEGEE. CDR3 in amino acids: CASSLATGGQLVNEQFF. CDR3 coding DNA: TGTGCCAGCAGCTTGGCGACAGGGGGCCAATTAGTCAATGAGCAGTTCTTC. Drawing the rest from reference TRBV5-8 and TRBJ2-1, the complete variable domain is EAGVTQSPTHLIKTRGQQATLRCSPISGHTSVYWYQQALGLGLQFLLWYDEGEERNRGNFPPRFSGRQFPNYSSELNVNALELEDSALYLCASSLATGGQLVNEQFFGPGTRLTVL.

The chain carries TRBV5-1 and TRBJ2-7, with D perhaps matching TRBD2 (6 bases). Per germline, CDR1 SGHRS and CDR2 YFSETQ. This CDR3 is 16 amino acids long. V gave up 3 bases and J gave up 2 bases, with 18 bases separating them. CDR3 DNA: TGCGCCAGCAGCTCGACCCACGGTCGGAGGGCCTACGAGCAGTACTTC. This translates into CASSSTHGRRAYEQYF. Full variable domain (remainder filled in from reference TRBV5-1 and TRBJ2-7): KAGVTQTPRYLIKTRGQQVTLSCSPISGHRSVSWYQQTPGQGLQFLFEYFSETQRNKGNFPGRFSGRQFSNSRSEMNVSTLELGDSALYLCASSSTHGRRAYEQYFGPGTRLTVT.

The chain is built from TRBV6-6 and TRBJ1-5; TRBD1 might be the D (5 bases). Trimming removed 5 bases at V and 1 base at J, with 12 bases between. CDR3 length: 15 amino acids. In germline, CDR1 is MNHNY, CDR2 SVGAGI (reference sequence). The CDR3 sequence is CASSDPGVSNQPQHF. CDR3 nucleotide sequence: TGTGCCAGCAGTGATCCGGGGGTAAGCAATCAGCCCCAGCATTTT.

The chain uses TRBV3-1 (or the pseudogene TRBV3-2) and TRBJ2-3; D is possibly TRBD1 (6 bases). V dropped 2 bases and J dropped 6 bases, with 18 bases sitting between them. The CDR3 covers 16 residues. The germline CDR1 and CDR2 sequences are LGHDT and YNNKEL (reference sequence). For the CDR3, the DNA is TGTGCCAGCAGCCAATCTTCAGTCAGGGGTTCGGATACGCAGTATTTT. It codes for CASSQSSVRGSDTQYF.

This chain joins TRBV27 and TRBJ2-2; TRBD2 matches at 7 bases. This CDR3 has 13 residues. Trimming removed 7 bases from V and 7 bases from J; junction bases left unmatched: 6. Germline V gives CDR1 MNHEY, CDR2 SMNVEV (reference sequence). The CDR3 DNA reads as TGTGCCAGCATGCGGGAGTGGGGCGGGGAGCTGTTTTTT. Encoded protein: CASMREWGGELFF.

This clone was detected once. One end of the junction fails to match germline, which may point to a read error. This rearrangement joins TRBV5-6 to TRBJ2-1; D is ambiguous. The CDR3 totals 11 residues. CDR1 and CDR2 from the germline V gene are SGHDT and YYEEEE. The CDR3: CASSLNGLVVF. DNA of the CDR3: TGTGCCAGCAGCTTGAATGGCCTCGTGGTCTTC.

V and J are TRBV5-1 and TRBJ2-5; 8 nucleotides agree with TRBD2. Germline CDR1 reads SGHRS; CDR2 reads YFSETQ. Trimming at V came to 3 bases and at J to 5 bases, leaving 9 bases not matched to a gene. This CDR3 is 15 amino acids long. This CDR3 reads CASSSAGGRSETQYF. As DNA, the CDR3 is TGCGCCAGCAGCTCTGCGGGGGGCCGTAGCGAGACCCAGTACTTC.

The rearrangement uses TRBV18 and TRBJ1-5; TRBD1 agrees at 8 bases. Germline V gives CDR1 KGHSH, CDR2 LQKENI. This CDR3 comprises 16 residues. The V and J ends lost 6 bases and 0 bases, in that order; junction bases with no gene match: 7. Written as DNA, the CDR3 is TGTGCCAGCTCCCCCGGGACAGGCAATAGCAATCAGCCCCAGCATTTT. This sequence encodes CASSPGTGNSNQPQHF.

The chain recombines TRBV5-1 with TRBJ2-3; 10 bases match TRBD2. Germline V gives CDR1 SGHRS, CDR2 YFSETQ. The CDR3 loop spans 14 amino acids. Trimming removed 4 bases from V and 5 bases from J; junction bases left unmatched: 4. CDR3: CASSPLAGEDTQYF. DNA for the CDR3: TGCGCCAGCAGCCCTCTAGCGGGAGAAGATACGCAGTATTTT.

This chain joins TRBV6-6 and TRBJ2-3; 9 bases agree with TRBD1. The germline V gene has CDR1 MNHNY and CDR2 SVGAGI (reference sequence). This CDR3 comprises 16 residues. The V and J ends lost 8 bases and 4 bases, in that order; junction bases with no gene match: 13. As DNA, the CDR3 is TGTGCCAGCTTACACCAGACAGGGGGTGGCCCAGATACGCAGTATTTT. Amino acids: CASLHQTGGGPDTQYF.

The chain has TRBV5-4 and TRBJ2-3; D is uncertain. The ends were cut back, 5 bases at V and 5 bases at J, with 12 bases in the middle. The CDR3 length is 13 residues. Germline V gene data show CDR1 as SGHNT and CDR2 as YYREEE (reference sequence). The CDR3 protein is CASSYENKDTQYF. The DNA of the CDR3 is TGTGCCAGCAGTTACGAGAATAAAGATACGCAGTATTTT. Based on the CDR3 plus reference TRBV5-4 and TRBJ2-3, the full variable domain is ETGVTQSPTHLIKTRGQQVTLRCSSQSGHNTVSWYQQALGQGPQFIFQYYREEENGRGNFPPRFSGLQFPNYSSELNVNALELDDSALYLCASSYENKDTQYFGPGTRLTVL.

The CDR3 nucleotides read TGTGCCAGTAGTAGCTACGGAAGGGGGGAGGGCAGCAATCAGCCCCAGCATTTT. The encoded protein is CASSSYGRGEGSNQPQHF. The genes are TRBV19 and TRBJ1-5; D may be TRBD1 (6 bases). This CDR3 has 18 residues. The V end was cut by 4 bases, the J end by 1 base, with 20 bases between. Germline assignment: CDR1 LNHDA and CDR2 SQIVND (reference sequence).

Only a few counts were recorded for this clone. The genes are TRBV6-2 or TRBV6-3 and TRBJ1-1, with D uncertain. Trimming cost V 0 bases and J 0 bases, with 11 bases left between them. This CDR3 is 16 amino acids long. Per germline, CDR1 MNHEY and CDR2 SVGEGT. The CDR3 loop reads CASSYSRGSVNTEAFF. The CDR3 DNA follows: TGTGCCAGCAGTTACTCGAGAGGTTCGGTGAACACTGAAGCTTTCTTT.